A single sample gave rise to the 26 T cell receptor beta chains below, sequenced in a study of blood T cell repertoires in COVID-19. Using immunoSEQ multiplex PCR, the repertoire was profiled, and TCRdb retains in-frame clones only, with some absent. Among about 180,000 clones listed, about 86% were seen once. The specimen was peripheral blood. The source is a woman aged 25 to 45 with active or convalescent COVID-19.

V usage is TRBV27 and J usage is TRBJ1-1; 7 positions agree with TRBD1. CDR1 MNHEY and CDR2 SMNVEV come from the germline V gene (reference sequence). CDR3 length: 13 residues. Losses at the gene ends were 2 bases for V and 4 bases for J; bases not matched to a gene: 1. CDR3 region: CASSLAGGTEAFF. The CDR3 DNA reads TGTGCCAGCAGTTTAGCAGGGGGCACTGAAGCTTTCTTT.

The CDR3 region has the DNA TGCGCCAGCAGCCAAGATAGCCGTGAAAAACTGTTTTTT. Its protein is CASSQDSREKLFF. The V and J genes are TRBV4-1 and TRBJ1-4; no clear D. The CDR3 totals 13 residues. Looked up from germline, CDR1 is MGHRA and CDR2 is YSYEKL. V gave up 0 bases and J gave up 7 bases, with 6 bases separating them.

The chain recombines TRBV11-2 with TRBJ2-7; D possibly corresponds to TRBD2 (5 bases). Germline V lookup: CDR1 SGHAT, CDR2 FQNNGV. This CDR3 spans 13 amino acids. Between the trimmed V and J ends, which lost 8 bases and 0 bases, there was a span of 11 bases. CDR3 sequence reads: CASLAVSSYEQYF. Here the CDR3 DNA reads TGTGCCAGCCTAGCAGTTAGCTCCTACGAGCAGTACTTC.

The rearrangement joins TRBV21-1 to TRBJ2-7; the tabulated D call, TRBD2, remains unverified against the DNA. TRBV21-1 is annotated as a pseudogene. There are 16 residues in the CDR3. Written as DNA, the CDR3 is TGTGCCAGCAGCGCCATTCCAAGAATAGATCTCTACGAGCAGTACTTC. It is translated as CASSAIPRIDLYEQYF.

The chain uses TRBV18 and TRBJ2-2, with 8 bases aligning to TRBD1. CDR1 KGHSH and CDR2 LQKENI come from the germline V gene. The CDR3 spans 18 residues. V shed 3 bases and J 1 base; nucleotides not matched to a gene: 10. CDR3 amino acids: CASSPRLGQGMNTGELFF. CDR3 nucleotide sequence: TGTGCCAGCTCACCCCGCCTAGGACAGGGAATGAACACCGGGGAGCTGTTTTTT. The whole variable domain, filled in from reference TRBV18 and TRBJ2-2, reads NAGVMQNPRHLVRRRGQEARLRCSPMKGHSHVYWYRQLPEEGLKFMVYLQKENIIDESGMPKERFSAEFPKEGPSILRIQQVVRGDSAAYFCASSPRLGQGMNTGELFFGEGSRLTVL.

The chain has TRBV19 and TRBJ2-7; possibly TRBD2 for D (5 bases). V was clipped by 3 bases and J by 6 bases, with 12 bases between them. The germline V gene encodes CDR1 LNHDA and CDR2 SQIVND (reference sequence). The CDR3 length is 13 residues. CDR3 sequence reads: CASSMTASTEQYF. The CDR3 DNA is TGTGCCAGTAGTATGACCGCTAGCACCGAGCAGTACTTC.

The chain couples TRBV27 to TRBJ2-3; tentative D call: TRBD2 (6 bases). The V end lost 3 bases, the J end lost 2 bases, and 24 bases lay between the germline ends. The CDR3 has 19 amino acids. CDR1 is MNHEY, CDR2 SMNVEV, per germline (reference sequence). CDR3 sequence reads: CASSLEGPRGRIATDTQYF. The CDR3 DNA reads TGTGCCAGCAGTTTGGAGGGACCAAGAGGACGAATCGCCACAGATACGCAGTATTTT.

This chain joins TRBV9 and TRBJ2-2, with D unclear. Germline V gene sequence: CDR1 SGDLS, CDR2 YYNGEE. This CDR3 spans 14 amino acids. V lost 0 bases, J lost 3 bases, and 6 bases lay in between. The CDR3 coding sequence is TGTGCCAGCAGCGTAGGTTCTGACACCGGGGAGCTGTTTTTT. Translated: CASSVGSDTGELFF.

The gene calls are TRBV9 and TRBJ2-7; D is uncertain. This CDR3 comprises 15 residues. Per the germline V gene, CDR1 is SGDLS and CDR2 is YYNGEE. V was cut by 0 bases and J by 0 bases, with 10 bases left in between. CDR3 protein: CASSVGARSSYEQYF. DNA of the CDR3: TGTGCCAGCAGCGTAGGAGCTCGATCCTCCTACGAGCAGTACTTC.

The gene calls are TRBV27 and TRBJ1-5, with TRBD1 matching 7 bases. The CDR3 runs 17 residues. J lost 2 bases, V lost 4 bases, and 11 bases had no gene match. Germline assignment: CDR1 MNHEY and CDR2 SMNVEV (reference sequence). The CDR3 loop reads CASSSGTVGLGNQPQHF. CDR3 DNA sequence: TGTGCCAGCAGTTCCGGGACAGTGGGCTTGGGCAATCAGCCCCAGCATTTT.

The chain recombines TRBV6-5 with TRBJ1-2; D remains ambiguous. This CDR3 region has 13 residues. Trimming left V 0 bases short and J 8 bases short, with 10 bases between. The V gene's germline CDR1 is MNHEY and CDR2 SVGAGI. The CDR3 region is CASSYSRQNGYTF. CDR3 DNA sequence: TGTGCCAGCAGTTACTCACGCCAGAACGGCTACACCTTC.

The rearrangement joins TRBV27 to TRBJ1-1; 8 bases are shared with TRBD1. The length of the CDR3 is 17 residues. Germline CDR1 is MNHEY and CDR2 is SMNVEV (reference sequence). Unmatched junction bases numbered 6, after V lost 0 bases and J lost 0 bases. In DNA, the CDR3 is TGTGCCAGCAGTTTATCGTCAGGGGGCGGCATGAACACTGAAGCTTTCTTT. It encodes CASSLSSGGGMNTEAFF.

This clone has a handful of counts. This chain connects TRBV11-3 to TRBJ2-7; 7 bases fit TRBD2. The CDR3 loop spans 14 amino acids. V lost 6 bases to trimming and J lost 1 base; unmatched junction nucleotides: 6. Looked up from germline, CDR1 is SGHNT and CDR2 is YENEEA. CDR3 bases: TGTGCCAGCAGAAACGGGGGGATGTCCTACGAGCAGTACTTC. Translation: CASRNGGMSYEQYF.

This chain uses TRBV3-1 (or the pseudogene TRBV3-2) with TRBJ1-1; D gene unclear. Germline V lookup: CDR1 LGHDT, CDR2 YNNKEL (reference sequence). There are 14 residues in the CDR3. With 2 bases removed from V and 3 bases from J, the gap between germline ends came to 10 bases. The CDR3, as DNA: TGTGCCAGCAGCCAACAGGTCGTGCACACTGAAGCTTTCTTT. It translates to CASSQQVVHTEAFF.

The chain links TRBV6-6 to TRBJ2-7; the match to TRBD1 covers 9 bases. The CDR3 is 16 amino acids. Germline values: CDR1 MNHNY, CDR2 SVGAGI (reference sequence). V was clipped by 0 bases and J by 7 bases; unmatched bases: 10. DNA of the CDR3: TGTGCCAGCAGTTACTCTCTAGGGACAGGGATATCAGAGCAGTACTTC. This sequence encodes CASSYSLGTGISEQYF.

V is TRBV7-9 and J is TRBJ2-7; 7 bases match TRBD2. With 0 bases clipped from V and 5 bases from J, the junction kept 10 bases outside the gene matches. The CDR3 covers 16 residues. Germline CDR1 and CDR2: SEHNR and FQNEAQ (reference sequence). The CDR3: CASSLALSSGIDEQYF. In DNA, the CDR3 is TGTGCCAGCAGCTTAGCCCTCTCTAGCGGAATCGACGAGCAGTACTTC.

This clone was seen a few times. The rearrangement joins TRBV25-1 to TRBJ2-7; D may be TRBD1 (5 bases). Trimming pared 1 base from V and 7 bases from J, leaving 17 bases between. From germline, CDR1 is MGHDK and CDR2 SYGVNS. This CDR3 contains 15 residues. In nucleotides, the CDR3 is TGTGCCAGCAGTGAATCTTGGGGCAGGGTGGAGGAGCAGTACTTC. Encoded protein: CASSESWGRVEEQYF.

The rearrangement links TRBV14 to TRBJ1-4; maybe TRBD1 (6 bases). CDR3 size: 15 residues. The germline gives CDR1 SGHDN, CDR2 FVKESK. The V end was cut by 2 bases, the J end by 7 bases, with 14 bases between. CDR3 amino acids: CASSQSWGLPEKLFF. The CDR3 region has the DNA TGTGCCAGCAGCCAATCTTGGGGGCTCCCTGAAAAACTGTTTTTT.

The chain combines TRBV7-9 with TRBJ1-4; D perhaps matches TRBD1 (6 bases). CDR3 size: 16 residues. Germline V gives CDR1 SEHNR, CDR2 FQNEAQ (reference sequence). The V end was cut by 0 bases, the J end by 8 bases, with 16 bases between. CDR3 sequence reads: CASSLAGGPGREKLFF. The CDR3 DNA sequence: TGTGCCAGCAGCTTAGCGGGGGGGCCCGGTCGGGAAAAACTGTTTTTT.

The CDR3 region is CASSEGSGTSGSSKQYF. The CDR3 DNA sequence: TGTGCCAGCAGTGAAGGGTCAGGTACTAGCGGGAGTAGTAAGCAGTACTTC. The rearrangement uses TRBV25-1 and TRBJ2-7, with 11 bases lining up with TRBD2. The CDR3 runs 17 residues. The germline V gene encodes CDR1 MGHDK and CDR2 SYGVNS. Unmatched junction bases numbered 14, after V lost 2 bases and J lost 8 bases.

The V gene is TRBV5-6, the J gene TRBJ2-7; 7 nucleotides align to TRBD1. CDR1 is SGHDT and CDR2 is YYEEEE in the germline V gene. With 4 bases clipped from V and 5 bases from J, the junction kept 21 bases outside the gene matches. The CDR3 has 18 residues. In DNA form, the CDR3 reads TGTGCCAGCAGCCAAGACGTTACGACAGGGATTGAGACCCACGAGCAGTACTTC. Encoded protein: CASSQDVTTGIETHEQYF.

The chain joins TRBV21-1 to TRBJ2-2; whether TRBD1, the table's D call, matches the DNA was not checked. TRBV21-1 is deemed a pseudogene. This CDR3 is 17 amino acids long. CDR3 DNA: TGTGCCAGCAGCAAAGCGGGTACAGGGCGAAACACCGGGGAGCTGTTTTTT. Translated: CASSKAGTGRNTGELFF.

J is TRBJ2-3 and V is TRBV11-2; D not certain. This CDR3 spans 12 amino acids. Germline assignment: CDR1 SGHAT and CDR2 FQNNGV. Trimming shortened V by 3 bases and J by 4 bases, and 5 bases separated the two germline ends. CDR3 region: CASSFSADTQYF. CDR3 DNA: TGTGCCAGCAGCTTTTCGGCAGATACGCAGTATTTT.

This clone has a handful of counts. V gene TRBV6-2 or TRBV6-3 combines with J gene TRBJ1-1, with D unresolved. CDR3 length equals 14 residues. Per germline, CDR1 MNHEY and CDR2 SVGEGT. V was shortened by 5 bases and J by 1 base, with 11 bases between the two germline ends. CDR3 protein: CASSPNGENTEAFF. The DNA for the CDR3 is TGTGCCAGCAGTCCCAACGGGGAGAACACTGAAGCTTTCTTT.

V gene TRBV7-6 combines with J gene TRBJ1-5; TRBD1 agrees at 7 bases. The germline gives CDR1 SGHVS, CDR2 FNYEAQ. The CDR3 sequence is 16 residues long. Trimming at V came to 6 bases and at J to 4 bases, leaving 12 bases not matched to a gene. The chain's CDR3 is CASSRQGGGLNQPQHF. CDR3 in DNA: TGTGCCAGCAGTCGACAGGGCGGAGGACTTAATCAGCCCCAGCATTTT.

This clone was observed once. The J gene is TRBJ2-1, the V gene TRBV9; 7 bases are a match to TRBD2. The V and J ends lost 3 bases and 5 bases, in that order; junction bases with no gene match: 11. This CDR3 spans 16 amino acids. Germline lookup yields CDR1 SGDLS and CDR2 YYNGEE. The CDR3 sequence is CASSEISGAIHNEQFF. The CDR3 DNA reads TGTGCCAGCAGCGAAATCAGCGGGGCGATCCACAATGAGCAGTTCTTC.